Listed below are T cell receptor beta chains from one sample, sequenced in a study of T cells in Graves' hyperthyroidism and ophthalmopathy. TCRdb reprocessed the multiplex PCR reads with MiXCR, giving one entry per CDR3 protein. The sample has more than 350,000 distinct CDR3 sequences, approximately 16% seen once. The sequenced sample consisted of blood. Receptor source: a woman aged 60 to 75 with Graves' ophthalmopathy. Each CDR3 is given with its conserved first and last residue.

V: TRBV7-3; J: TRBJ2-2; length: 13; CDR3: CASSRGRPGELFF
V: TRBV27; J: TRBJ2-3; length: 13; CDR3: CATGTIFTDTQYF
V: TRBV5-6; J: TRBJ2-1; length: 13; CDR3: CASSRTGASEQFF
V: TRBV2; J: TRBJ2-1; length: 13; CDR3: CASSPPLVWEQFF
V: TRBV7-3; J: TRBJ2-7; length: 14; CDR3: CASSITGPPGEQYF
V: TRBV12-3/TRBV12-4; J: TRBJ1-5; length: 14; CDR3: CASSLGTTNQPQHF
V: TRBV5-1; J: TRBJ2-7; length: 16; CDR3: CASSLAPGRNSYEQYF
V: TRBV12-3/TRBV12-4; J: TRBJ2-1; length: 13; CDR3: CASTPVRGDEQFF
V: TRBV24-1; J: TRBJ2-7; length: 13; CDR3: CATRGTSSYEQYF
V: TRBV29-1; J: TRBJ2-7; length: 13; CDR3: CSVRPSEFYEQYF
V: TRBV2; J: TRBJ2-5; length: 13; CDR3: CASSRDSRETQYF
V: TRBV29-1; J: TRBJ1-1; length: 12; CDR3: CSVMGRGTEAFF
V: TRBV27; J: TRBJ2-3; length: 18; CDR3: CASSSGRLAAFSTDTQYF
V: TRBV5-1; J: TRBJ2-6; length: 11; CDR3: CASRDSNVLTF
V: TRBV5-6; J: TRBJ1-2; length: 15; CDR3: CASVPGRQALYGYTF
V: TRBV3-1; J: TRBJ1-2; length: 16; CDR3: CASSPRGRGLIYGYTF
V: TRBV10-1; J: TRBJ1-1; length: 12; CDR3: CASSDLGTEAFF
V: TRBV5-5; J: TRBJ1-1; length: 14; CDR3: CASSLGTGWTEAFF
V: TRBV3-1; J: TRBJ2-5; length: 13; CDR3: CASSWDSQETQYF
V: TRBV20-1; J: TRBJ2-4; length: 14; CDR3: CSARRDRDKNIQYF
V: TRBV4-2; J: TRBJ2-2; length: 17; CDR3: CASSQDRAAGSSGELFF
V: TRBV2; J: TRBJ1-1; length: 12; CDR3: CASSVTEGRAFF
V: TRBV19; J: TRBJ2-5; length: 11; CDR3: CASSNGQREYF
V: TRBV5-4; J: TRBJ2-3; length: 15; CDR3: CASSKPKGGTDTQYF